This TCR beta chain emerged from a study of vaccination effects on CD4 cells after COVID-19. Measured with immunoSEQ multiplex PCR; TCRdb has only the in-frame clones, and not every one. Of around 68,000 clones in the sample, over 70% were seen once. Remarks on this clone: Its target is not known.

ViraFEST expansion of antigen-specific CD4+ T cells with viral peptide pools preceded sequencing. With roughly 9 days of culture completed, CD4+ T cells were isolated. Vaccine recipients, nucleocapsid antibody negative, had no prior SARS-CoV-2 infection. Every well housed more than 1.5 million PBMC, which grew in culture alongside about 11 IU/ml IL-2 and 10 ug/ml peptides. The receptor's source is a human donor who received a COVID-19 vaccine. This specimen consisted of CD4+ T cells from PBMCs cultured with SARS-CoV-2 spike peptides, obtained before COVID-19 vaccination.

CDR3 region: CASSPTRGDTQYF. CDR3 sequence (DNA): TGTGCCAGCTCACCTACGCGTGGGGATACGCAGTATTTT. The chain carries TRBV18 and TRBJ2-3, with D unclear. The germline CDR1 and CDR2 sequences are KGHSH and LQKENI. The CDR3 has 13 amino acids. Trimming took off 3 bases at V and 6 bases at J, with 10 bases between the two ends.